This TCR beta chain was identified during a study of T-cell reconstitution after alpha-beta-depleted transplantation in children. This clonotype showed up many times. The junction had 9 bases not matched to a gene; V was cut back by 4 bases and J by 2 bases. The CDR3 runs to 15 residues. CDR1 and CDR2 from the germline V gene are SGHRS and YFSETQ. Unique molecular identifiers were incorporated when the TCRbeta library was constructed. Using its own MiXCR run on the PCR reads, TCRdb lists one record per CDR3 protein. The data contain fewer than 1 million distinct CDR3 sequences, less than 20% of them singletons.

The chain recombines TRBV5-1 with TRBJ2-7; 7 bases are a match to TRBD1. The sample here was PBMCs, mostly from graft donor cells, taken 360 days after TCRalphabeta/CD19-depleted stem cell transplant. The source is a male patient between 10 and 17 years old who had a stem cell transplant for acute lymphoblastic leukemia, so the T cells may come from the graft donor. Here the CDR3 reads CASSLGTADAYEQYF. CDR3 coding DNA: TGCGCCAGCAGCCTCGGGACAGCTGATGCCTACGAGCAGTACTTC.